These T cell receptor beta chains were read from a single sample in a study of CD4 T cells in relation to SARS-CoV-2 and coronaviruses. Produced via immunoSEQ multiplex PCR; TCRdb's table is partial and in-frame only. The table has around 25,000 clones, approximately 82% seen once. Their recognized antigens are unknown. Material: CD4+ T cells from PBMCs, cultured in vitro. These receptors came from a human donor in good health. CDR3s include the opening cysteine and the closing phenylalanine or tryptophan. Fields, in order: V gene, D gene, J gene, clone size, CDR3 DNA, CDR3 protein. A D gene is named only where the DNA matches it firmly. Part of the rows lack a size; the others show once, few, many or a class for expanded clones.

TRBV25-1,-,TRBJ1-5,-,TGTGCCAGCAGTGAAGGGGGCCTAGGGGGCAATCAGCCCCAGCATTTT,CASSEGGLGGNQPQHF
TRBV7-9,-,TRBJ2-3,-,TGTGCCAGCAGCCCCTCTCGGAGCACAGATACGCAGTATTTT,CASSPSRSTDTQYF
TRBV30,-,TRBJ1-1,once,TGTGCCTGTGAAGGAGGAAGGGGCACTGAAGCTTTCTTT,CACEGGRGTEAFF
TRBV11-3,-,TRBJ2-5,-,TGTGCCAGCAGCCCCGGAAACAGAGAAGAGACCCAGTACTTC,CASSPGNREETQYF
TRBV7-9,TRBD1,TRBJ1-3,-,TGTGCCAGCAGCAAAGACAGGGCTCAAAGAAACACCATATATTTT,CASSKDRAQRNTIYF
TRBV2,-,TRBJ2-7,-,TGTGCCAGCAGTGAACAATTCGGCGAGCAGTACTTC,CASSEQFGEQYF
TRBV7-2,TRBD1,TRBJ2-5,-,TGTGCCAGCAGCTTAGTCCCGGACAGGGGGCGAGAGACCCAGTACTTC,CASSLVPDRGRETQYF
TRBV6-5,TRBD2,TRBJ2-1,-,TGTGCCAGCAGTCCGGGACTAGATTACAATGAGCAGTTCTTC,CASSPGLDYNEQFF
TRBV11-3,-,TRBJ2-3,-,TGTGCCAGCAGCTTAGTTGCCGGGAGTGCGACAGATACGCAGTATTTT,CASSLVAGSATDTQYF
TRBV19,-,TRBJ2-5,-,TGTGCCAGTAGTATAGTGGTGAGGGGTGGGGAGACCCAGTACTTC,CASSIVVRGGETQYF
TRBV5-1,-,TRBJ2-7,-,TGCGCCAGCAGCTTGAGGCAACGCGTGCACGGCGAGCAGTACTTC,CASSLRQRVHGEQYF
TRBV7-3,TRBD2,TRBJ2-3,-,TGTGCCAGCAGCCAATCGGGGGGTAGTGGAGATACGCAGTATTTT,CASSQSGGSGDTQYF
TRBV10-3,-,TRBJ1-3,-,TGTGCCATCAGTAGCTCTGGAAACACCATATATTTT,CAISSSGNTIYF
TRBV7-9,-,TRBJ1-4,-,TGTGCCAGCAGCCCAGACACCTACGGGAATGAAAAACTGTTTTTT,CASSPDTYGNEKLFF
TRBV21-1,-,TRBJ1-2,once,TGTGCCAGCAGCAGGGGACAGGGAGTAAGGGGCTACACCTTC,CASSRGQGVRGYTF
TRBV6-6,-,TRBJ1-5,medium-sized,TGTGCCAGCAGTTACTCGAGGGGCCCCATGCCCCAGCATTTT,CASSYSRGPMPQHF
TRBV30,TRBD2,TRBJ2-2,-,TGTGCCTGGACCGGGACTAGCGGTCGCACCGGGGAGCTGTTTTTT,CAWTGTSGRTGELFF
TRBV3-1/TRBV3-2,TRBD1,TRBJ2-1,-,TGTGCCAGCAGCCAGACAGGGTTCCACGCGGGGTTCTTC,CASSQTGFHAGFF
TRBV12-3/TRBV12-4,-,TRBJ2-5,-,TGTGCCAGCAGTCATGGGGGGACCCAGTACTTC,CASSHGGTQYF
TRBV11-3,-,TRBJ2-3,-,TGTGCCAGCAGCCCTACCGGAGTTAGCACAGATACGCAGTATTTT,CASSPTGVSTDTQYF
TRBV28,TRBD2,TRBJ2-7,-,TGTGCCAGCCGTCCTGGGAGCGGGACGGTGGGCGAGCAGTACTTC,CASRPGSGTVGEQYF
TRBV5-6,-,TRBJ1-2,-,TGTGCCAGCAGCTTGAGTACAGGCCTCTATGGCTACACCTTC,CASSLSTGLYGYTF
TRBV14,TRBD2,TRBJ2-3,-,TGTGCCAGCAGCCAACTAGCGGGGGCCACAGATACGCAGTATTTT,CASSQLAGATDTQYF
TRBV12-3/TRBV12-4,-,TRBJ2-1,-,TGTGCCAGCAGACCTACAGCTGCCAATGAGCAGTTCTTC,CASRPTAANEQFF
TRBV6-2/TRBV6-3,-,TRBJ1-6,-,TGTGCCAGCAGTTACGTCCAGGGCGATAATTCACCCCTCCACTTT,CASSYVQGDNSPLHF
TRBV5-5,-,TRBJ1-3,-,TGTGCCAGCAGTGATGTTTCCTCTGGAAACACCATATATTTT,CASSDVSSGNTIYF
TRBV3-1/TRBV3-2,-,TRBJ2-5,-,TGTGCCAGCAGCCTACGGGGTCGGGAGACCCAGTACTTC,CASSLRGRETQYF
TRBV30,-,TRBJ1-4,-,TGTGCCTGGAGTTCCAGCACTAATGAAAAACTGTTTTTT,CAWSSSTNEKLFF
TRBV18,TRBD1,TRBJ2-3,-,TGTGCCAGCTCGGACCCGGGACAGGGCACAGATACGCAGTATTTT,CASSDPGQGTDTQYF
TRBV2,-,TRBJ2-1,few,TGTGCCAGCAGAGACCAGTACAATGAGCAGTTCTTC,CASRDQYNEQFF
TRBV11-2,-,TRBJ2-7,-,TGTGCCAGCAGCTTAGATCCGGCTAGCCCCTACGAGCAGTACTTC,CASSLDPASPYEQYF
TRBV7-3,-,TRBJ2-2,-,TGTGCCAGCGGCAGGGTTAGGTCCGGGGAGCTGTTTTTT,CASGRVRSGELFF
TRBV29-1,TRBD1,TRBJ1-5,-,TGCAGCGCGTGGACAGGAGAAAATCAGCCCCAGCATTTT,CSAWTGENQPQHF
TRBV18,TRBD1,TRBJ1-5,-,TGTGCCAGCTCACCAAATGAGGGGGCTCAGCCCCAGCATTTT,CASSPNEGAQPQHF
TRBV30,TRBD1,TRBJ2-7,-,TGTGCCTGGACCCGCCATAGACAGGGTGGTAAGAACGAGCAGTACTTC,CAWTRHRQGGKNEQYF
TRBV7-9,-,TRBJ1-5,-,TGTGCCAGCAGCCCAGGAGGTGGCAGACGCAATCAGCCCCAGCATTTT,CASSPGGGRRNQPQHF
TRBV11-3,-,TRBJ2-3,-,TGTGCCAGCAGCTTAGAGTCAGATACGCAGTATTTT,CASSLESDTQYF
TRBV24-1,TRBD1,TRBJ1-4,-,TGTGCCACCAGTGACCCGGGACAGGGAATTGAAAAACTGTTTTTT,CATSDPGQGIEKLFF
TRBV15,TRBD2,TRBJ2-3,-,TGTGCCACCAGCAGAGGACTAGCGGCACGCACAGATACGCAGTATTTT,CATSRGLAARTDTQYF
TRBV27,TRBD2,TRBJ2-1,-,TGTGCCAGCAGTTTATCCCTAGCGGGAACCGCCTACAATGAGCAGTTCTTC,CASSLSLAGTAYNEQFF
TRBV19,-,TRBJ2-6,-,TGTGCCAGTAGTATAGTAGACACTGGGGCCAACGTCCTGACTTTC,CASSIVDTGANVLTF
TRBV11-2,-,TRBJ1-3,once,TGTGCCAGCAGCTTTGAGGGACCTGGAAACACCATATATTTT,CASSFEGPGNTIYF
TRBV19,TRBD1,TRBJ1-5,-,TGTGCCACCTCAGGGACAGCCAATCAGCCCCAGCATTTT,CATSGTANQPQHF
TRBV6-5,-,TRBJ2-3,-,TGTGCCAGCAGTTACTCTAGATCAGATACGCAGTATTTT,CASSYSRSDTQYF
TRBV6-5,-,TRBJ2-7,-,TGTGCCACCTGGTCGATGCGAAGCTCCTACGAGCAGTACTTC,CATWSMRSSYEQYF
TRBV9,-,TRBJ2-7,-,TGTGCCAGCAGCGTAGGGAGAGCCGGGACAATCTACGAGCAGTACTTC,CASSVGRAGTIYEQYF
TRBV14,-,TRBJ2-7,-,TGTGCCAGCAGCCAAGATAGGGGGGGGTGGGCCTACGAGCAGTACTTC,CASSQDRGGWAYEQYF
TRBV7-3,-,TRBJ2-1,few,TGTGCCAGCAGCTTAACCGGCACCTACAATGAGCAGTTCTTC,CASSLTGTYNEQFF
TRBV5-1,TRBD1,TRBJ1-1,-,TGCGCCAGCAGCTGGGGGGACAGGGGGCTAACTGAAGCTTTCTTT,CASSWGDRGLTEAFF
TRBV19,TRBD1,TRBJ2-1,-,TGTGCCAGTAGTGCGGGACAGGCAGTCTACAATGAGCAGTTCTTC,CASSAGQAVYNEQFF
TRBV5-5,TRBD1,TRBJ2-7,-,TGTGCCAGCAGCTTATACAGGGGGCTCTCCTACGAGCAGTACTTC,CASSLYRGLSYEQYF
TRBV6-1,-,TRBJ1-2,-,TGTGCCAGCAGTGAATTTTCCAGGGTAAACTATGGCTACACCTTC,CASSEFSRVNYGYTF
TRBV18,-,TRBJ2-7,-,TGTGCCAGCTCCCCGGCAGGAAACTTTTACGAGCAGTACTTC,CASSPAGNFYEQYF
TRBV3-1/TRBV3-2,TRBD1,TRBJ2-5,-,TGTGCCAGCAGCCTCCTACAGGGGGGAAGGGAGACCCAGTACTTC,CASSLLQGGRETQYF
TRBV5-1,-,TRBJ1-2,-,TGCGCCAGCAGCTTGGCGGTCAGCTCAAACTATGGCTACACCTTC,CASSLAVSSNYGYTF
TRBV6-1,TRBD1,TRBJ2-7,few,TGTGCCAGCAGGCCGGGACAGGGGTCCTACGAGCAGTACTTC,CASRPGQGSYEQYF
TRBV24-1,-,TRBJ2-3,few,TGTGCCACCAGTGATCGCCGGGACGCTGGTCGAAGCACAGATACGCAGTATTTT,CATSDRRDAGRSTDTQYF
TRBV2,-,TRBJ2-2,-,TGTGCCAGCAGTGAATCAAGGGGCGCGACCGGGGAGCTGTTTTTT,CASSESRGATGELFF
TRBV6-1,-,TRBJ1-4,-,TGTGCCAGCAGTGAAGCATTGAGGGTATATGAAAAACTGTTTTTT,CASSEALRVYEKLFF